One sample yielded the 9 T cell receptor beta chains listed below, sequenced in a study of vaccination effects on CD4 cells after COVID-19. Prior to sequencing, the ViraFEST assay stimulated PBMC with viral peptide pools, which expanded the antigen-specific CD4+ T cells. Cultured cells yielded isolated CD4+ T cells after approximately nine days. Subjects were given two BNT162b2 or mRNA-1273 vaccine doses. No antigen has been assigned to these receptors. Assay used: immunoSEQ multiplex PCR; TCRdb lists only in-frame clones, some missing. The repertoire has fewer than 90,000 clones, around 77% of them found once; the top ten carry over 0.95%. The specimen was CD4+ T cells from PBMCs cultured with HCoV-OC43 spike peptides, collected after COVID-19 vaccination. Regarding subset: HCoV-OC43 spike overlapping peptide pool stimulation. These receptors were collected from a human donor who received a COVID-19 vaccine.

Remarks on this clone: This same CDR3 is encoded by further DNA sequences in the sample. J is TRBJ1-6 and V is TRBV2; maybe TRBD1 (5 bases). Germline V gives CDR1 SNHLY, CDR2 FYNNEI. The CDR3 extends over 16 amino acids. V lost 7 bases to trimming and J lost 0 bases, with 13 bases between them. CDR3 nucleotide sequence: TGTGCCAGCATTAGGGACCGACGCTCCTATAATTCACCCCTCCACTTT. Its protein is CASIRDRRSYNSPLHF.

The chain combines TRBV6-6 with TRBJ2-7; the D gene is possibly TRBD1 (5 bases). CDR3 length equals 14 residues. The germline V gene has CDR1 MNHNY and CDR2 SVGAGI (reference sequence). V lost 0 bases, J lost 2 bases, and 8 bases lay in between. DNA of the CDR3: TGTGCCAGCAGTTACTCCCAGGGTACCTACGAGCAGTACGTC. This codes for CASSYSQGTYEQYV.

The chain employs TRBV18 and TRBJ2-7; possibly TRBD1 for D (5 bases). The germline V gene has CDR1 KGHSH and CDR2 LQKENI. Between the trimmed V and J ends, which lost 2 bases and 5 bases, there was a span of 10 bases. This CDR3 spans 13 amino acids. The CDR3 spells CASSPAGNHEQYV. Here the CDR3 DNA reads TGTGCCAGCTCACCAGCAGGGAACCACGAGCAGTACGTC.

This clone appeared once. The chain couples TRBV10-1 to TRBJ1-1; D is perhaps TRBD1 (5 bases). The CDR3 has 12 residues. The germline V and J ends were trimmed by 8 bases and 2 bases, with 9 bases remaining between them. Looked up from germline, CDR1 is WNHNN and CDR2 is SYGVQD (reference sequence). The chain's CDR3 is CASGDLNTEAFF. DNA of the CDR3: TGCGCCAGCGGGGACCTCAACACTGAAGCTTTCTTT.

The chain recombines TRBV5-6 with TRBJ2-7, with TRBD1 identical over 7 bases. The CDR3 totals 16 residues. Germline CDR1 reads SGHDT; CDR2 reads YYEEEE. Germline trimming cut 4 bases from V and 6 bases from J; bases unmatched to any gene: 16. CDR3 nucleotides: TGTGCCAGCAGCATACTTGACAGGGATTTCTTAGGCGAGCAGTACGTC. Translation: CASSILDRDFLGEQYV.

The V call is TRBV6-7, the J call TRBJ2-7; 7 bases map to TRBD1. TRBV6-7 is sorted into the ORF group, with uncertain function. The CDR3 contains 18 residues. Unmatched junction bases numbered 11, after V lost 0 bases and J lost 0 bases. This CDR3 is CASSYSTRDSASSYEQYV. The CDR3 nucleotides are TGTGCCAGCAGTTACTCGACCCGGGACAGTGCGAGCTCCTACGAGCAGTACGTC.

The chain couples TRBV18 to TRBJ1-3; TRBD1 agrees at 7 bases. V lost 0 bases and J lost 8; bases outside the gene matches: 7. The germline gives CDR1 KGHSH, CDR2 LQKENI. This CDR3 has 15 residues. This CDR3 reads CASSPPTGFGDTIYF. For the CDR3, the DNA is TGTGCCAGCTCACCACCGACAGGGTTCGGGGACACCATATATTTT.

V usage is TRBV4-3 and J usage is TRBJ2-2; TRBD2 matches at 8 bases. The CDR3 has 17 residues. Germline V lookup: CDR1 LGHNA, CDR2 YSLEER. Unmatched junction bases numbered 5, after V lost 1 base and J lost 1 base. The CDR3 here is CASSQAPAGGNTGELFF. For the CDR3, the DNA is TGCGCCAGCAGCCAAGCTCCGGCGGGGGGGAACACCGGGGAGCTGTTTTTT.

The chain combines TRBV5-6 with TRBJ1-3; tentative D call: TRBD1 (6 bases). Germline V CDR1 and CDR2: SGHDT, YYEEEE. V was trimmed by 4 bases and J by 3 bases, leaving 17 bases between them. The CDR3 is 16 amino acids. This CDR3 is CASSLVPGASGNTIYF. The CDR3 DNA follows: TGTGCCAGCAGCCTAGTTCCAGGGGCAAGTGGAAACACCATATATTTT.